One sample yielded the 9 T cell receptor beta chains listed below, sequenced in a study of radiotherapy plus CTLA-4 blockade in lung cancer. Only in-frame clones appear in the TCRdb table, and some are missing; sequencing was by immunoSEQ multiplex PCR. Of some 64,000 clones in the sample, approximately 76% were seen once. Sequencing was performed on peripheral blood, taken from a patient treated with radiotherapy plus ipilimumab. Receptors were obtained from a human donor with non-small cell lung cancer whose response to radiotherapy plus ipilimumab could not be evaluated. Some clones in this sample may be carry-over from other donors' samples.

This chain uses TRBV28 with TRBJ2-4; the match to TRBD2 covers 10 bases. The CDR3 length is 15 residues. Trimming at V came to 5 bases and at J to 9 bases, leaving 10 bases not matched to a gene. Germline-derived CDR1 and CDR2 are MDHEN and SYDVKM. CDR3 sequence reads: CASSLPLAGGGIQYF. The CDR3 nucleotides read TGTGCCAGCAGTCTCCCTTTAGCGGGGGGAGGCATTCAGTACTTC. Together with reference TRBV28 and TRBJ2-4, the CDR3 gives the full variable domain: DVKVTQSSRYLVKRTGEKVFLECVQDMDHENMFWYRQDPGLGLRLIYFSYDVKMKEKGDIPEGYSVSREKKERFSLILESASTNQTSMYLCASSLPLAGGGIQYFGAGTRLSVL.

The chain couples TRBV4-2 to TRBJ1-6; D remains ambiguous. Trimming removed 0 bases at V and 13 bases at J, with 10 bases between. From germline, CDR1 is LGHNA and CDR2 YNFKEQ. CDR3 length: 13 residues. The CDR3 nucleotides are TGTGCCAGCAGCCAAGATAACGCGCCCCCCCTCCACTTT. Its translation is CASSQDNAPPLHF.

This chain links TRBV2 with TRBJ1-6, with 7 bases identical to TRBD1. In germline, CDR1 is SNHLY, CDR2 FYNNEI. J gave up 9 bases and V 4 bases, and 3 bases lay outside the gene matches. This CDR3 has 13 amino acids. The CDR3 nucleotides are TGTGCCAGCAGTGGACAGGGTCCTTCACCCCTCCACTTT. Amino acid sequence: CASSGQGPSPLHF.

The table lists this clone with a few counts. J is TRBJ1-3 and V is TRBV28; 7 bases map to TRBD1. CDR3 length: 14 residues. V lost 6 bases to trimming and J lost 1 base; unmatched junction nucleotides: 3. Germline V gives CDR1 MDHEN, CDR2 SYDVKM. Here the CDR3 DNA reads TGTGCCAGCAGCTTCAGGGGGTCTGGAAACACCATATATTTT. Translation: CASSFRGSGNTIYF.

The rearrangement uses TRBV6-6 and TRBJ2-1; 10 nucleotides agree with TRBD1. The trim removed 6 bases at V and 7 bases at J, leaving 9 bases unmatched. CDR3 length equals 15 residues. In germline, CDR1 is MNHNY, CDR2 SVGAGI (reference sequence). CDR3 loop: CASSTDRGQGNEQFF. In DNA, the CDR3 is TGTGCCAGCAGCACAGACAGGGGGCAGGGGAATGAGCAGTTCTTC.

CDR3 DNA sequence: TGCAGCGTTGGCGGGCGGGGAGGTCAGCCCCAGCATTTT. Translated, it gives CSVGGRGGQPQHF. This chain links TRBV29-1 with TRBJ1-5; D gene unclear. Per germline, CDR1 SQVTM and CDR2 ANQGSEA. Trimming cost V 4 bases and J 6 bases, with 13 bases left between them. The CDR3 loop spans 13 amino acids. Full variable domain (outside the CDR3, taken from reference TRBV29-1 and TRBJ1-5): SAVISQKPSRDICQRGTSLTIQCQVDSQVTMMFWYRQQPGQSLTLIATANQGSEATYESGFVIDKFPISRPNLTFSTLTVSNMSPEDSSIYLCSVGGRGGQPQHFGDGTRLSIL.

This clone was seen a handful of times. V and J are TRBV6-1 and TRBJ1-1; 8 bases agree with TRBD1. The CDR3 consists of 12 residues. Germline V CDR1 and CDR2: MNHNS, SASEGT. V trimming: 7 bases; J trimming: 8 bases; junction bases outside the gene matches: 6. This chain's CDR3 is CASNRQGPEAFF. The DNA of the CDR3 is TGTGCCAGCAATCGACAGGGGCCAGAAGCTTTCTTT.

This chain links TRBV5-6 with TRBJ2-7; maybe TRBD1 (5 bases). Germline V gives CDR1 SGHDT, CDR2 YYEEEE. The CDR3 is made up of 15 amino acids. V shed 4 bases and J shed 0 bases, with 14 bases lying between them. The CDR3 loop is CASSPENRLSYEQYF. The CDR3 coding sequence is TGTGCCAGCAGCCCCGAGAACAGGCTCTCCTACGAGCAGTACTTC.

The rearrangement uses TRBV6-5 and TRBJ1-5; 7 bases fit TRBD1. This CDR3 contains 14 residues. V lost 6 bases, J lost 3 bases, and 5 bases stayed unmatched. Germline V gene sequence: CDR1 MNHEY, CDR2 SVGAGI. CDR3 in DNA: TGTGCCAGCAGAGAGACAGGGCCCAATCAGCCCCAGCATTTT. This gives the protein CASRETGPNQPQHF.